This entry describes one T cell receptor beta chain. The antigen is unknown. Carrying unique molecular identifiers, the cDNA also gained a universal primer site through template switching. TCRdb ran MiXCR on the 5' RACE reads and lists one entry per CDR3 protein. The sample shows around 490,000 distinct CDR3 sequences, 13% to 15% of them seen only once. The sample is drawn from a study of identical twins. General observations from the study: In monozygotic twins, models underestimated the sharing of out-of-frame TCR alpha. The analysis was cross-sectional rather than longitudinal within donors.

Each donor was a healthy Caucasian. The same specimen was also included in a second study, on yellow fever vaccine responses in identical twins.

The TCR was taken from a woman aged 18-29 years in good health. The sequencing input was CD4+ T cells sorted from blood.

The CDR3 bases are TGCAGCGCGTTCATCGCCAATGAGCAGTTCTTC. This sequence encodes CSAFIANEQFF. The chain is built from TRBV29-1 and TRBJ2-1, with unresolved D. V lost 7 bases, J lost 6 bases, and 10 bases lay in between. Germline loops: CDR1 SQVTM, CDR2 ANQGSEA. The CDR3 extends over 11 amino acids.